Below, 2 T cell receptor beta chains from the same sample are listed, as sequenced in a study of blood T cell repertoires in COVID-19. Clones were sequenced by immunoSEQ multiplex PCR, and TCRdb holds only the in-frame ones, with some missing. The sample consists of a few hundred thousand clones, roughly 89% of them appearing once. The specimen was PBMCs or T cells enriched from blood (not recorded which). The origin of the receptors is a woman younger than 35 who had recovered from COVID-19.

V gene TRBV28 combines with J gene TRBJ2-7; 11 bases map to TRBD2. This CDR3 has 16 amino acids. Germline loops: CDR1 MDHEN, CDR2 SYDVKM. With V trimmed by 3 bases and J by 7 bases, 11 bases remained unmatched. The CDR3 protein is CASSFHSGRAGEEQYF. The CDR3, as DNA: TGTGCCAGCAGTTTCCATAGCGGGAGGGCCGGGGAAGAGCAGTACTTC.

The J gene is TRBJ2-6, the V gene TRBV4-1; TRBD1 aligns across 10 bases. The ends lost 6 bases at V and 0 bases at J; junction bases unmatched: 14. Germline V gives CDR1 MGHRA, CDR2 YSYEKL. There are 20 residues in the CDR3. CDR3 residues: CASSPPAGGQGVSGANVLTF. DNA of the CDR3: TGCGCCAGCAGTCCCCCCGCGGGCGGACAGGGGGTCTCTGGGGCCAACGTCCTGACTTTC.